This T cell receptor (beta chain) was identified during a study of T cells in Graves' hyperthyroidism and ophthalmopathy. Using RNA transcripts as the source, TCR beta CDR3 regions were amplified. A first-round RT-PCR of the TCR CDR3 used the HTBI primer set. TCRdb ran MiXCR on the multiplex PCR reads and lists one entry per CDR3 protein. The sample holds 350,000 to 400,000 distinct CDR3 sequences; under 15% are singletons and the top ten take 30% to 35%. V shed 3 bases and J shed 6 bases, with 11 bases lying between them. Per germline, CDR1 DFQATT and CDR2 SNEGSKA (reference sequence). This CDR3 has 12 amino acids. General study results and limits: Appearing also in blood were most of the thyroid clonotypes expanded above 0.001.

This clonotype was found many times. What it binds is not known. What was sequenced was blood. This chain joins TRBV20-1 and TRBJ1-1; tentatively, D is TRBD1 (5 bases). This receptor was taken from a woman in her thirties with Graves' hyperthyroidism. In nucleotides, the CDR3 is TGCAGTGCTAGTGGGGGGTCTGCTGAAGCTTTCTTT. Protein: CSASGGSAEAFF.